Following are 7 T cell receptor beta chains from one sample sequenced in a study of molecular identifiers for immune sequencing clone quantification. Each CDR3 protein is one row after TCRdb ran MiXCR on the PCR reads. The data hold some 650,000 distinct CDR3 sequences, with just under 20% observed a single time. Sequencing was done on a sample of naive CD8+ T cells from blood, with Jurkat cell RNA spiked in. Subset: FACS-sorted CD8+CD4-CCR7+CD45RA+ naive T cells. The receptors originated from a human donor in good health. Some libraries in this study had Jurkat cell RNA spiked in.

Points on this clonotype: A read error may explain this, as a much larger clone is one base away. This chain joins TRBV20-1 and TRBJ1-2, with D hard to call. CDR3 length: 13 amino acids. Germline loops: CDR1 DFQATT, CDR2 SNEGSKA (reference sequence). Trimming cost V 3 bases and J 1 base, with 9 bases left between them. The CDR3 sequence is CSARERVNYGYTF. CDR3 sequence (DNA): TGCAGTGCTAGGGAGAGGGTTAACTATGGCTACACCTTC.

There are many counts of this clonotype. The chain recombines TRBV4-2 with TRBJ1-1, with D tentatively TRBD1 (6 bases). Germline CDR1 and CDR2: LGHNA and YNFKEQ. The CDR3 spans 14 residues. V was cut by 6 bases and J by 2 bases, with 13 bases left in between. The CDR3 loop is CASSLGQFNTEAFF. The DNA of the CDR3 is TGTGCCAGCAGTCTTGGACAGTTCAACACTGAAGCTTTCTTT.

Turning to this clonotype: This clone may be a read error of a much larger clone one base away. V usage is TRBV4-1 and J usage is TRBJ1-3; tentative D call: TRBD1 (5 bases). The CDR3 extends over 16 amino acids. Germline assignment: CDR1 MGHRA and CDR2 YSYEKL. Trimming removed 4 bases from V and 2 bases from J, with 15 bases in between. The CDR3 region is CASSREIPRAGNTIYF. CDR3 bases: TGCGCCAGCAGCCGAGAGATCCCCAGGGCTGGAAACACCATATATTTT.

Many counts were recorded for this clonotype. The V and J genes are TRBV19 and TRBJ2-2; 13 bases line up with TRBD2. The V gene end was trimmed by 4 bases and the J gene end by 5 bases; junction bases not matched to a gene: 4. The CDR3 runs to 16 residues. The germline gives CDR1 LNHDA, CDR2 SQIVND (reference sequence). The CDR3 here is CASSTGLAGRTGELFF. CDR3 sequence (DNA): TGTGCCAGTAGTACGGGACTAGCGGGACGGACCGGGGAGCTGTTTTTT.

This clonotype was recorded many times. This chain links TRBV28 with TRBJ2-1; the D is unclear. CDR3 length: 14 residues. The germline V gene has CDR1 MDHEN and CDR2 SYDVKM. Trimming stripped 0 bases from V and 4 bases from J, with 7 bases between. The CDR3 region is CASSLWGSYNEQFF. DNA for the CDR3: TGTGCCAGCAGTTTATGGGGGTCTTACAATGAGCAGTTCTTC. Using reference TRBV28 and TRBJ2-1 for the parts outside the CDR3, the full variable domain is DVKVTQSSRYLVKRTGEKVFLECVQDMDHENMFWYRQDPGLGLRLIYFSYDVKMKEKGDIPEGYSVSREKKERFSLILESASTNQTSMYLCASSLWGSYNEQFFGPGTRLTVL.

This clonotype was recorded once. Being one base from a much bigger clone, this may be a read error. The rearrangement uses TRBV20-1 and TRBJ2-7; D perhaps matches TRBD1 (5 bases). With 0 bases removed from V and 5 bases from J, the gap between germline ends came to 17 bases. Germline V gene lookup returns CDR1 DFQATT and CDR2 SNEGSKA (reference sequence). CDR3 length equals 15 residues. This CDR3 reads CSARDLGQGYHEQYF. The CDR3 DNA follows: TGCAGTGCTAGAGATCTGGGGCAGGGTTACCACGAGCAGTACTTC.

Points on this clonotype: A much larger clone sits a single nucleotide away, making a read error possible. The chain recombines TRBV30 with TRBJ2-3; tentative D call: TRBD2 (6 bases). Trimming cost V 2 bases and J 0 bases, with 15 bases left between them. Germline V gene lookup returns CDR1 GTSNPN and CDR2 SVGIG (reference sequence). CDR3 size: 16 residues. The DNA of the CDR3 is TGTGCCTGGAGTCTCGGACTAACGGCTAGCACAGATACGCAGTATTTT. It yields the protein CAWSLGLTASTDTQYF.